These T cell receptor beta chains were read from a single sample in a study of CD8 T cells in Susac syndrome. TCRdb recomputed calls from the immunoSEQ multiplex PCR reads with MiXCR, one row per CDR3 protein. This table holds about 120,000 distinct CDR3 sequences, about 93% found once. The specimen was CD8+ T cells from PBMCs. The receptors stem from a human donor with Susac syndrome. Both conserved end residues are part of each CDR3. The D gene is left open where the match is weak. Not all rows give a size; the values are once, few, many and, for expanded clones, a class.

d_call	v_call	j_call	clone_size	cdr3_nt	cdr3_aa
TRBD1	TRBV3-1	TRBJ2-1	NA	TGTGCCAGCAGCCAGGGGACAGATACCTACAATGAGCAGTTCTTC	CASSQGTDTYNEQFF
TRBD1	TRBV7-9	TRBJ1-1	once	TGTGCCAGCAGACTAGGGGACAGTGAAGCTTTCTTT	CASRLGDSEAFF
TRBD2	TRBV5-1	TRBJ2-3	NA	TGCGCCAGCAGCTTGGATAGCGGGGACTCGTATACGCAGTATTTT	CASSLDSGDSYTQYF
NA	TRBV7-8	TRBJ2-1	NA	TGTGCCAGCAGCTTATCTCAGGTGCAATGCTACAATGAGCAGTTCTTC	CASSLSQVQCYNEQFF
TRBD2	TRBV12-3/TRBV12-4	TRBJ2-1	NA	TGTGCCAGCAGTCCGACCGGACTAGCGATGCTGGATGAGCAGTTCTTC	CASSPTGLAMLDEQFF
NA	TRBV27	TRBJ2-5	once	TGTGCCAGCAAACGGGGAACTTGGGAGACCCAGTACTTC	CASKRGTWETQYF
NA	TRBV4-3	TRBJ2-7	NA	TGCGCCAGCAGCCATGGGACGGCCAGGGACTACGAGCAGTACTTC	CASSHGTARDYEQYF
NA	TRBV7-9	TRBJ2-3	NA	TGTGCCAGCAGTACGGACTCCTTCAGGGAGACGCAGTATTTT	CASSTDSFRETQYF
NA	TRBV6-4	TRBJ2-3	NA	TGTGCCAGCAGTGACTCCATCACAGATACGCAGTATTTT	CASSDSITDTQYF
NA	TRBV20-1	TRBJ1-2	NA	TGCAGTGCTAACACGGGAAGTGTTGCTCGGGGCTACACCTTC	CSANTGSVARGYTF
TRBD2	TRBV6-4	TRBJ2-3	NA	TGTGCCAGCAGTGACTCGGAGACTAGCGTAGATACTCAGTATTTT	CASSDSETSVDTQYF
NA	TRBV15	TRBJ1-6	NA	TGTGCCACCAGCAAGGAGGGGCAAGACTATAATTCACCCCTCCACTTT	CATSKEGQDYNSPLHF
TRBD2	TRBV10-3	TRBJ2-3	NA	TGTGCCATCAGTGTAACCGGGACTAGCGGGGGAGTGAGCACAGATACGCAGTATTTT	CAISVTGTSGGVSTDTQYF
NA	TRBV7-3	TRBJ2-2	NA	TGTGCCAGCAGCTGGGTGGCGACTGGGCTGTTTTTT	CASSWVATGLFF
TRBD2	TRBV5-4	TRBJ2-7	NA	TGTGCCAGCAGCTTGGGGCGGGAGGCGGCCTACGAGCAGTACTTC	CASSLGREAAYEQYF
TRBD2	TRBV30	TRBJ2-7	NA	TGTGCCTGGAGTGTTGGGGGGGCCTACGAGCAGTACTTC	CAWSVGGAYEQYF
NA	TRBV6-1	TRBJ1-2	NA	TGTGCCAGCAGTGAAGGAGTTGCGGCTAACTATGGCTACACCTTC	CASSEGVAANYGYTF
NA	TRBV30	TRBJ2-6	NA	TGTGCCTGGAGTCAGGGGGCCAACGTCCTGACTTTC	CAWSQGANVLTF
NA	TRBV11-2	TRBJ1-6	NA	TGTGCCAGCAGCCCCCCGGGGGGGGGAGGTCTTTCACCCCTCCACTTT	CASSPPGGGGLSPLHF
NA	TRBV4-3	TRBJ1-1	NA	TGCGCCAGCAGCCAGACGCAGGGATACACTGAAGCTTTCTTT	CASSQTQGYTEAFF